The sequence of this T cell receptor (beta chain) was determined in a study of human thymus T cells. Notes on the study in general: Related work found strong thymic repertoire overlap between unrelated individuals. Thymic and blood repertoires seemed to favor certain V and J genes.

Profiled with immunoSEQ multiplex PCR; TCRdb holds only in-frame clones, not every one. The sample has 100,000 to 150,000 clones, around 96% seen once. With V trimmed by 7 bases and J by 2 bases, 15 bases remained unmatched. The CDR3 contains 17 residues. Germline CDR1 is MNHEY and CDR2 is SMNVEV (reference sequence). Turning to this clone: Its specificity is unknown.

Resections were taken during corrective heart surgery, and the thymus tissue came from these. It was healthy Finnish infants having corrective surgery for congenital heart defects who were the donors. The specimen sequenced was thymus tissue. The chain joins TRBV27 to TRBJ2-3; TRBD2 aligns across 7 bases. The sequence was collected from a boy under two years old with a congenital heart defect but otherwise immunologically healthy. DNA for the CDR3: TGTGCCAGCACCCTACGTTCCGACAGCGGGATCACAGATACGCAGTATTTT. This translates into CASTLRSDSGITDTQYF.